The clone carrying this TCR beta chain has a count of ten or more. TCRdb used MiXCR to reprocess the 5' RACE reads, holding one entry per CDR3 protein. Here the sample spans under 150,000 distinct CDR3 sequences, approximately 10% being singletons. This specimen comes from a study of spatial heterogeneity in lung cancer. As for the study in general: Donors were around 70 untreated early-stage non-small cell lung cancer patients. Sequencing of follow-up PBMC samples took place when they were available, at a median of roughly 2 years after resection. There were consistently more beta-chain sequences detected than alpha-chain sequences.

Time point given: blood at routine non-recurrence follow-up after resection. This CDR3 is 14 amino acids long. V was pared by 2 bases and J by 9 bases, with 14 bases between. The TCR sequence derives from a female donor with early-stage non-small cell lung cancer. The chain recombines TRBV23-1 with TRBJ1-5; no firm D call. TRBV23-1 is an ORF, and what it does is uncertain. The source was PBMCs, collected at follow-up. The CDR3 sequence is CASSQQECASPQHF. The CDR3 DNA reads TGCGCCAGCAGTCAACAGGAATGTGCTTCGCCCCAGCATTTT.